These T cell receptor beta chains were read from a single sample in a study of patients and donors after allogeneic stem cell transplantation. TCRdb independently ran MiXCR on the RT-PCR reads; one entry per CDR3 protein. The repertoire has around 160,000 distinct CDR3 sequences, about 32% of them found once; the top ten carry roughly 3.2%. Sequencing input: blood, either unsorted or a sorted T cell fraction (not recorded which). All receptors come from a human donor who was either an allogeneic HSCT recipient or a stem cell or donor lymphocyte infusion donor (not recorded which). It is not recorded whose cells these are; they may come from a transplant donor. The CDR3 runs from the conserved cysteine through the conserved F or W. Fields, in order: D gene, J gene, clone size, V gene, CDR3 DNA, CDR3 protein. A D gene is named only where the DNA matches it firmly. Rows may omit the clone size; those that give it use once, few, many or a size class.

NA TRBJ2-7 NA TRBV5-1 TGCGCCAGCAGCTTTGGAGGGAGCAGGGTCCAGCAGTACTTC CASSFGGSRVQQYF
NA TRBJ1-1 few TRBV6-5 TGTGCCAGCAGATCAGGGAACACTGAAGCTTTCTTT CASRSGNTEAFF
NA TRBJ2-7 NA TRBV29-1 TGCAGCGCGGGCGCCCAAACCTACGAGCAGTACTTC CSAGAQTYEQYF
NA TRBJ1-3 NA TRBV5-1 TGCGCCAGCAGCCCTCCCTCTGGAAACACCATATATTTT CASSPPSGNTIYF
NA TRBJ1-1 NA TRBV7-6 TGTGCCAGCAGCTCCCTTAGGGGTGTTAACACTGAAGCTTTCTTT CASSSLRGVNTEAFF
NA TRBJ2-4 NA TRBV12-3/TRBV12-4 TGTGCCAGCAGTTTAGCTCTCTACAAAAACATTCAGTACTTC CASSLALYKNIQYF
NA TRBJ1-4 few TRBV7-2 TGTGCCAGCAGCAGGACGGCTCCCCGGGAAAAACTGTTTTTT CASSRTAPREKLFF
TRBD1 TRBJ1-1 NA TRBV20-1 TGCAGTGCCCCGGGACAGCTCACTGAAGCTTTCTTT CSAPGQLTEAFF
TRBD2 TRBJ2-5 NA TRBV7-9 TGTGCCAGCAGCTTAGTCGGACTAGCGGCACTCCAAGAGACCCAGTACTTC CASSLVGLAALQETQYF
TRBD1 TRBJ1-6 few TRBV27 TGTGCCAGCAGTTTGCAAGGACAGGGGAAGAATTCACCCCTCCACTTT CASSLQGQGKNSPLHF
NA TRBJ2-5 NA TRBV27 TGTGCCAGCAGTTTTATAAAGGAAGAGACCCAGTACTTC CASSFIKEETQYF
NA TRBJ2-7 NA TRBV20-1 TGCAGTGCTAGCGAGTACGAGCAGTACTTC CSASEYEQYF
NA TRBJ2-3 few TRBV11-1 TGTGCCAGCAGCTTAAATCATGGGGCCACAGATACGCAGTATTTT CASSLNHGATDTQYF
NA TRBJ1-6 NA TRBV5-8 TGTGCCAGCAGCTTGGCAGGTTGGGGTTCACCCCTCCACTTT CASSLAGWGSPLHF
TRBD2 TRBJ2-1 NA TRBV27 TGTGCCAGCAGCATAATAGCGGGAGGTTGGTCCTACAATGAGCAGTTCTTC CASSIIAGGWSYNEQFF
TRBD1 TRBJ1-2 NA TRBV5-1 TGCGCCAGCAGCTTGTACCAGGGGGCTACCTATGGCTACACCTTC CASSLYQGATYGYTF
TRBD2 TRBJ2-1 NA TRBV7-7 TGTGCTAGCAGCTTAGAATCTGCGGGAGGGCTAGATGAGCAGTTCTTC CASSLESAGGLDEQFF
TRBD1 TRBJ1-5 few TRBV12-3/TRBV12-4 TGTGCCAGCAGTTTCGGGGCAGGGGGCCCTACCTCGGCCCAGCATTTT CASSFGAGGPTSAQHF
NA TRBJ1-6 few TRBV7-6 TGTGCCAGCAGCATCTCCTATAATTCACCCCTCCACTTT CASSISYNSPLHF
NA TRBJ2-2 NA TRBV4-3 TGCGCCAGCAGCCAAGATGGGTTCGGGGACGCTGTGACCGGGGAGCTGTTTTTT CASSQDGFGDAVTGELFF
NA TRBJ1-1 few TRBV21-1 TGTGCCAGCAGCAGATGGACAGGGGACACTGAAGCTTTCTTT CASSRWTGDTEAFF
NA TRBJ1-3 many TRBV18 TGTGCCAGCTCGCACGGGGCCGATGGAAACACCATATATTTT CASSHGADGNTIYF
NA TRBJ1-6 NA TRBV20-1 TGCAGTGCTAGAGATGAGAAACGGTATAATTCACCCCTCCACTTT CSARDEKRYNSPLHF
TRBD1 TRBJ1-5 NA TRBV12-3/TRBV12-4 TGTGCCAGCACCCCCGACAGGGTGGAACAGCCCCAGCATTTT CASTPDRVEQPQHF
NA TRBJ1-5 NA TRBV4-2 TGTGCCAGCAGCCTGCGGTTGGGTGACCAGCCCCAGCATTTT CASSLRLGDQPQHF
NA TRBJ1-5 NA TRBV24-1 TGTGCCACCAGTAGTGGACAGAATAGCAATCAGCCCCAGCATTTT CATSSGQNSNQPQHF
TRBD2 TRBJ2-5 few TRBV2 TGTGCCAGCAAGGTGACTAGCGGGGTTCTAGAGACCCAGTACTTC CASKVTSGVLETQYF
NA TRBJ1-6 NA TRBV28 TGTGCCAGCCATGCGGCAGCGAGTTCACCCCTCCACTTT CASHAAASSPLHF
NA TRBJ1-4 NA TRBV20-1 TGCAGTGCTAGGGGCTCTAATGAAAAACTGTTTTTT CSARGSNEKLFF
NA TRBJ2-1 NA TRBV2 TGTGCCAGCAGTGAAAGATTTTACCCCAATGAGCAGTTCTTC CASSERFYPNEQFF
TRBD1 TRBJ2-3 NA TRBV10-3 TGTGCCATCAGTAGGACAGGAAGCACAGATACGCAGTATTTT CAISRTGSTDTQYF
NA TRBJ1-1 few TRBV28 TGTGCCAGCAGCGGTTGGGGGGGGAACACTGAAGCTTTCTTT CASSGWGGNTEAFF
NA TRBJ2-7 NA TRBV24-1 TGTGCCACCAGTGATTCAAGTAGGGTGAACTCCTACGAGCAGTACTTC CATSDSSRVNSYEQYF
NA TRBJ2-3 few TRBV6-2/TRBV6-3 TGTGCCAGCAGTTACTCCATGGGTAGCACAGATACGCAGTATTTT CASSYSMGSTDTQYF
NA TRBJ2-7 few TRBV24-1 TGTGCCACCAGTGGTAGCGGCTACGAGCAGTACTTC CATSGSGYEQYF
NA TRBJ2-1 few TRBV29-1 TGCAGCGTTGACGGGTTCGATATCTACAATGAGCAGTTCTTC CSVDGFDIYNEQFF
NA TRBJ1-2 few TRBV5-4 TGTGCCAGCACCCCCTCGGGGCAGAATGGCTACACCTTC CASTPSGQNGYTF
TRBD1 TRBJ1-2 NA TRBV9 TGTGCCAGCAGCGTAGGGGTAACAGGGGGCCCCTATGGCTACACCTTC CASSVGVTGGPYGYTF
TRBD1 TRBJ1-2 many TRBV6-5 TGTGCCAGCACCCCGGGACAGGGGGCGGGTGGCTACACCTTC CASTPGQGAGGYTF
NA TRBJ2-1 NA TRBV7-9 TGTGCCAGCAGCCGACAGGCGGGAGTGTGGAATGAGCAGTTCTTC CASSRQAGVWNEQFF
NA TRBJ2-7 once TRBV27 TGTGCCAGCAGTTTCCGACGGACGGGATCCGAGCAGTACTTC CASSFRRTGSEQYF
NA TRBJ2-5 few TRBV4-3 TGCGCCAGCAGCCAAGATCGGCGGGGGCGGCAAGAGACCCAGTACTTC CASSQDRRGRQETQYF
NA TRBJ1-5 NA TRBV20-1 TGCAGTGCTTCTCAGGAGACTAATCAGCCCCAGCATTTT CSASQETNQPQHF
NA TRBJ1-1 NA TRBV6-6 TGTGCCAGCGGGGAAGGAGGGGTGAATAGGGCGGCTTTCTTT CASGEGGVNRAAFF
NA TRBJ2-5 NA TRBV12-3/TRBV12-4 TGTGCCAGCACCTTCGGGCAGGGAGAGACCCAGTACTTC CASTFGQGETQYF
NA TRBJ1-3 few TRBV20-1 TGCAGTGCTAGAGATAAGACAAGAGGGACTAGCTCTGGAAACACCATATATTTT CSARDKTRGTSSGNTIYF
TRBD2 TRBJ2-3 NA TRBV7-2 TGTGCCAGCAGTAGGACTAGCGGGCCCCGCACAGATACGCAGTATTTT CASSRTSGPRTDTQYF
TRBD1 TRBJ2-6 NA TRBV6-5 TGTGCCAGCAGCCGACAGGGGGCCCTGACCTCTGGGGCCAACGTCCTGACTTTC CASSRQGALTSGANVLTF
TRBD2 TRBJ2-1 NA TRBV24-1 TGTGCCACCAGCAATAGCGGGAGGGCCTCGGATGAGCAGTTCTTC CATSNSGRASDEQFF
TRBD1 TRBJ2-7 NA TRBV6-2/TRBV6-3 TGTGCCAGCACCCCACCGGGACAGGGACTCTACGAGCAGTACTTC CASTPPGQGLYEQYF
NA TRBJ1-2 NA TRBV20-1 TGCAGTGCTAGTCCCTCGGGGGGCTACACCTTC CSASPSGGYTF
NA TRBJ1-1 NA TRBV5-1 TGCGCCAGCAGCTTGGGGACACTGAACACTGAAGCTTTCTTT CASSLGTLNTEAFF
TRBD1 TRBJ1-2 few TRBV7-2 TGTGCCAGCAGCTTAGCCCAGGGGGGTTATGGCTACACCTTC CASSLAQGGYGYTF
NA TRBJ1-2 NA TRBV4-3 TGCGCCAGCAGCCGTGAGTGGGACTATGGCTACACCTTC CASSREWDYGYTF
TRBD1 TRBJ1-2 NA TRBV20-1 TGCAGTGCTAGCCTTGACAGGGGGCGGGCCTATGGCTACACCTTC CSASLDRGRAYGYTF
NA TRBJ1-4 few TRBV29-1 TGCAGCGGCGCGGAGAATGAAAAACTGTTTTTT CSGAENEKLFF
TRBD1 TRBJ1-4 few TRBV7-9 TGTGCCAGCAGTTACTCCGGGACAGCATTAGAAAAACTGTTTTTT CASSYSGTALEKLFF
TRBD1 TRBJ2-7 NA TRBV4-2 TGTGCCAGCAGCCATCAAGGGTCGGGACAGGGGGGCGAGCAGTACTTC CASSHQGSGQGGEQYF
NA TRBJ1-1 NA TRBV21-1 TGTGCCAGCAGCAAAAATGACAGGGTGACTGAAGCTTTCTTT CASSKNDRVTEAFF
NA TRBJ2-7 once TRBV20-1 TGCAGTGCTAGAGGGGGTAGCGGTTTGTACGAGCAGTACTTC CSARGGSGLYEQYF